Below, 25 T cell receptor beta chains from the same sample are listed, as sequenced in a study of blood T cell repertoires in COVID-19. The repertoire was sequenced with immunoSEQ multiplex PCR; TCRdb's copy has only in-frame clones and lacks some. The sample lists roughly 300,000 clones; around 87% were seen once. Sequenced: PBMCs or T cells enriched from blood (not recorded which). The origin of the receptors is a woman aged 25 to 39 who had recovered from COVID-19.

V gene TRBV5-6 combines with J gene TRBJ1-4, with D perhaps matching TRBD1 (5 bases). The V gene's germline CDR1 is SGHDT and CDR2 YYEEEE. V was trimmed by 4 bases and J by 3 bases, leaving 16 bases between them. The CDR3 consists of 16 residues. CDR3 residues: CASSLSRQKSNEKLFF. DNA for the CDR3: TGTGCCAGCAGCCTATCGAGACAGAAATCTAATGAAAAACTGTTTTTT.

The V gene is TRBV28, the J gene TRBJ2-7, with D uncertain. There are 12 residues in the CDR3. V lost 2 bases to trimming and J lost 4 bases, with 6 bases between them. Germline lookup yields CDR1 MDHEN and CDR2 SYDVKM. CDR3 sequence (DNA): TGTGCCAGCAGTTTAAGAGGTTACGAGCAGTACTTC. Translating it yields CASSLRGYEQYF.

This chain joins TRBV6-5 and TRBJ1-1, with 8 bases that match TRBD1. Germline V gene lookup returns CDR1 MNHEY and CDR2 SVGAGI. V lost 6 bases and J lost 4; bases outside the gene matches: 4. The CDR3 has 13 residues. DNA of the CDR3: TGTGCCAGCAGCCGGACAGGGTTCACTGAAGCTTTCTTT. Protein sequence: CASSRTGFTEAFF.

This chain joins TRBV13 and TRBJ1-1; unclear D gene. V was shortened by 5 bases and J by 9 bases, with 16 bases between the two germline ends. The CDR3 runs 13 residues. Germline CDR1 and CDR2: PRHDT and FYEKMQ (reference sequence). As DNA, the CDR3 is TGTGCCAGCAGCCCCCGGGGAGGCGCGCAAGCTTTCTTT. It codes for CASSPRGGAQAFF.

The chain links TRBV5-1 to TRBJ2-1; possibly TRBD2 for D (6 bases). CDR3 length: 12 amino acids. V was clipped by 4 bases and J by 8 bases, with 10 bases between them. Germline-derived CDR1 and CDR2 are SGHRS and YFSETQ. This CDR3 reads CASSPGLYEQFF. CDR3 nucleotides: TGCGCCAGCAGCCCAGGACTATATGAGCAGTTCTTC.

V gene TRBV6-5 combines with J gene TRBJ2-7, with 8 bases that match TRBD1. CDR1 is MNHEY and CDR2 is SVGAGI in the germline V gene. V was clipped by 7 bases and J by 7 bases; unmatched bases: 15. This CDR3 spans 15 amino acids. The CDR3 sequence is CASKVSDRVFQEQYF. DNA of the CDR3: TGTGCCAGCAAGGTCTCGGACAGGGTTTTTCAGGAGCAGTACTTC.

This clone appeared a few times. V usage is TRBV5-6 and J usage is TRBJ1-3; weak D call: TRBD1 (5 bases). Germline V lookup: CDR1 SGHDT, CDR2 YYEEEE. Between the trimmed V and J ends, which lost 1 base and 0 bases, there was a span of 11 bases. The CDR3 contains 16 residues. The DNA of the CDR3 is TGTGCCAGCAGCTTGCCCCCCAGGGACTCTGGAAACACCATATATTTT. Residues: CASSLPPRDSGNTIYF.

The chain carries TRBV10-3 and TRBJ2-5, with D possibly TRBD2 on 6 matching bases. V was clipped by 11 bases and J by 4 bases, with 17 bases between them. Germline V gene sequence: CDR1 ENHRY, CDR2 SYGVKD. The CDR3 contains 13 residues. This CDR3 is CALSRLEGETQYF. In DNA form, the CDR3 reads TGTGCCCTATCACGGCTGGAGGGAGAGACCCAGTACTTC.

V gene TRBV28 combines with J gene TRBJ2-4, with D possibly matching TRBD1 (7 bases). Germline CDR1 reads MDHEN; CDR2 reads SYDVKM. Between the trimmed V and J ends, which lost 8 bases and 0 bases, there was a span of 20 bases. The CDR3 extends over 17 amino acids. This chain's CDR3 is CASAGQPRMLAKNIQYF. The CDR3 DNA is TGTGCCAGCGCGGGACAGCCAAGGATGCTAGCCAAAAACATTCAGTACTTC. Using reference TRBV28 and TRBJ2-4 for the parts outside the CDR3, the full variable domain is DVKVTQSSRYLVKRTGEKVFLECVQDMDHENMFWYRQDPGLGLRLIYFSYDVKMKEKGDIPEGYSVSREKKERFSLILESASTNQTSMYLCASAGQPRMLAKNIQYFGAGTRLSVL.

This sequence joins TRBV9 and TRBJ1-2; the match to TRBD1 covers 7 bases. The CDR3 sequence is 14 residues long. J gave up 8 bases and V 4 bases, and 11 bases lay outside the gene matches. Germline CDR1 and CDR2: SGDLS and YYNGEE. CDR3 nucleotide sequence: TGTGCCAGCAGCCCAAAGATCGACAGGGAGGGCTACACCTTC. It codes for CASSPKIDREGYTF.

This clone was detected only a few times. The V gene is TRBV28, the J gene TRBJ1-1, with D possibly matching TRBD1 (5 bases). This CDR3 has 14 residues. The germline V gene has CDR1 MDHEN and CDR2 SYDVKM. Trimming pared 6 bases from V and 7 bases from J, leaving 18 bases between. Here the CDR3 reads CASRPPGGGNEAFF. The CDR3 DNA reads TGTGCCAGCAGGCCCCCGGGGGGAGGAAATGAAGCTTTCTTT.

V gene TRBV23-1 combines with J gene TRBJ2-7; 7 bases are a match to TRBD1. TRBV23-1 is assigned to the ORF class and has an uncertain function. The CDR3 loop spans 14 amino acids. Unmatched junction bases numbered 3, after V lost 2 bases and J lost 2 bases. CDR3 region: CASSQRTGPYEQYF. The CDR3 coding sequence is TGCGCCAGCAGTCAACGGACAGGACCCTACGAGCAGTACTTC.

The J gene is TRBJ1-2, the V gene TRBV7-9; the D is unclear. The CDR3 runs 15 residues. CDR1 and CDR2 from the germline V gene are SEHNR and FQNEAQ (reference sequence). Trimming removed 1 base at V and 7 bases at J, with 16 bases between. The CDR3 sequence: CASSLESPGVRGYTF. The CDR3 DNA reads TGTGCCAGCAGCTTAGAGTCCCCCGGTGTGCGTGGCTACACCTTC.

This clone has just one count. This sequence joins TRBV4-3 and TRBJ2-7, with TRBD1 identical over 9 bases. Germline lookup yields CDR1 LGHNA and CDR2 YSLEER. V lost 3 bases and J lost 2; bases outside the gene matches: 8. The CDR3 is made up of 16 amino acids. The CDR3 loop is CASSHLTGGYTYEQYF. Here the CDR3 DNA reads TGCGCCAGCAGCCATCTTACAGGGGGCTATACCTACGAGCAGTACTTC.

The CDR3 is CASSQMGAEIKETQYF. The CDR3 DNA is TGTGCCAGCAGTCAAATGGGAGCCGAAATCAAAGAGACCCAGTACTTC. The chain joins TRBV27 to TRBJ2-5, with D maybe TRBD2 (5 bases). Per the germline V gene, CDR1 is MNHEY and CDR2 is SMNVEV (reference sequence). Trimming took 5 bases from V and 3 from J, leaving 19 bases between them. This CDR3 spans 16 amino acids.

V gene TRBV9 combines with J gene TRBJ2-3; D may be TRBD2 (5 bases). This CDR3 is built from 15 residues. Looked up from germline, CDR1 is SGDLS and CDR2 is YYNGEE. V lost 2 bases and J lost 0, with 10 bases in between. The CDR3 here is CASSVAGRSTDTQYF. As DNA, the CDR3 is TGTGCCAGCAGCGTCGCGGGTAGGAGCACAGATACGCAGTATTTT. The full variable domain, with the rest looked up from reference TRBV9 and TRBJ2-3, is DSGVTQTPKHLITATGQRVTLRCSPRSGDLSVYWYQQSLDQGLQFLIQYYNGEERAKGNILERFSAQQFPDLHSELNLSSLELGDSALYFCASSVAGRSTDTQYFGPGTRLTVL.

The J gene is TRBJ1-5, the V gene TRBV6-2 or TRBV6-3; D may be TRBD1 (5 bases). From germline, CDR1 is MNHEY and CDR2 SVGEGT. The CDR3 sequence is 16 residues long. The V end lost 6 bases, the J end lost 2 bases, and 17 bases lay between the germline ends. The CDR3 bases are TGTGCCAGCAGCCCCGGGGCGGGGTCGCGCAATCAGCCCCAGCATTTT. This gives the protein CASSPGAGSRNQPQHF.

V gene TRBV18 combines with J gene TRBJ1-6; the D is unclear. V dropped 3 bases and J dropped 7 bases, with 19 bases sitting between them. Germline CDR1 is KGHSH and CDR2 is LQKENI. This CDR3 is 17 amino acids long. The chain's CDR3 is CASSPKARHEKNSPLHF. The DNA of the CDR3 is TGTGCCAGCTCACCGAAGGCCAGGCACGAGAAGAATTCACCCCTCCACTTT. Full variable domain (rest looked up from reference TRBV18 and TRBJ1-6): NAGVMQNPRHLVRRRGQEARLRCSPMKGHSHVYWYRQLPEEGLKFMVYLQKENIIDESGMPKERFSAEFPKEGPSILRIQQVVRGDSAAYFCASSPKARHEKNSPLHFGNGTRLTVT.

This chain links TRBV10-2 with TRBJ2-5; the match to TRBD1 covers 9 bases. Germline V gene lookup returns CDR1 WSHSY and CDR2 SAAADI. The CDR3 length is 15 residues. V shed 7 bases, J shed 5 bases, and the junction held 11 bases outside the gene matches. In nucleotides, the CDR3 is TGCGCCAGCACTAAGGGACAGGGCTTGTTGGAGACCCAGTACTTC. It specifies CASTKGQGLLETQYF.

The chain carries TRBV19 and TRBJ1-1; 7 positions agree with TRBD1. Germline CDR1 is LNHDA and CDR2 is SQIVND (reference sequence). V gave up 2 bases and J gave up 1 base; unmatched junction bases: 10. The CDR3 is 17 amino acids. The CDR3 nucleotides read TGTGCCAGTAGTATAATCGGCAGGGGGTATGGGAACACTGAAGCTTTCTTT. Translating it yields CASSIIGRGYGNTEAFF. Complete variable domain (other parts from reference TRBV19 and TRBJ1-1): DGGITQSPKYLFRKEGQNVTLSCEQNLNHDAMYWYRQDPGQGLRLIYYSQIVNDFQKGDIAEGYSVSREKKESFPLTVTSAQKNPTAFYLCASSIIGRGYGNTEAFFGQGTRLTVV.

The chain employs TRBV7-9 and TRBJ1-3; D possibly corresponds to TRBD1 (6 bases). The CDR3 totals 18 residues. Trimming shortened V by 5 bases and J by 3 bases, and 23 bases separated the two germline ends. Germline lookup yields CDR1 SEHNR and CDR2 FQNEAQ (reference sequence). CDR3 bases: TGTGCCAGCAGCCAGTACAGGGAAGTGTACGTCCTTGGAAACACCATATATTTT. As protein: CASSQYREVYVLGNTIYF.

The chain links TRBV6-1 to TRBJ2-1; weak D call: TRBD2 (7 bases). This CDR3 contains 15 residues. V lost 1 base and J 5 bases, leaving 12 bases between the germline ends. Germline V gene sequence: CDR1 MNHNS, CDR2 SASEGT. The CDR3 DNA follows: TGTGCCAGCAGTGAAGAGGCGGGGGCAAACAATGAGCAGTTCTTC. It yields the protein CASSEEAGANNEQFF.

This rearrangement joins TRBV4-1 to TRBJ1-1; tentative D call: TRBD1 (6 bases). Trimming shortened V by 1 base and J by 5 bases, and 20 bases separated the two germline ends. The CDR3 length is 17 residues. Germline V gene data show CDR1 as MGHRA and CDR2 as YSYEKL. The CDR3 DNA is TGCGCCAGCAGCCAAGTTGGGGGAGCCAGGGGCCTGACTGAAGCTTTCTTT. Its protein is CASSQVGGARGLTEAFF.

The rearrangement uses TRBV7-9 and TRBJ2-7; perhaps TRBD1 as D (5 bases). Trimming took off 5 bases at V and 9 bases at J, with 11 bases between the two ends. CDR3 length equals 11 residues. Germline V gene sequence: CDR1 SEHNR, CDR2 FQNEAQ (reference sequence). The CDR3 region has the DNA TGTGCCAGCAGCACAGGACCTGGGCAGTACTTC. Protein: CASSTGPGQYF.

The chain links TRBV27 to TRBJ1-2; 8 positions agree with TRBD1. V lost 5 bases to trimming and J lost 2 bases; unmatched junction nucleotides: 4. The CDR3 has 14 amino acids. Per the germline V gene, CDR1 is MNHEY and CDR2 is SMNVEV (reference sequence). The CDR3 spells CASSRRQGNYGYTF. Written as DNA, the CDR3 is TGTGCCAGCAGTCGGCGACAGGGGAACTATGGCTACACCTTC.